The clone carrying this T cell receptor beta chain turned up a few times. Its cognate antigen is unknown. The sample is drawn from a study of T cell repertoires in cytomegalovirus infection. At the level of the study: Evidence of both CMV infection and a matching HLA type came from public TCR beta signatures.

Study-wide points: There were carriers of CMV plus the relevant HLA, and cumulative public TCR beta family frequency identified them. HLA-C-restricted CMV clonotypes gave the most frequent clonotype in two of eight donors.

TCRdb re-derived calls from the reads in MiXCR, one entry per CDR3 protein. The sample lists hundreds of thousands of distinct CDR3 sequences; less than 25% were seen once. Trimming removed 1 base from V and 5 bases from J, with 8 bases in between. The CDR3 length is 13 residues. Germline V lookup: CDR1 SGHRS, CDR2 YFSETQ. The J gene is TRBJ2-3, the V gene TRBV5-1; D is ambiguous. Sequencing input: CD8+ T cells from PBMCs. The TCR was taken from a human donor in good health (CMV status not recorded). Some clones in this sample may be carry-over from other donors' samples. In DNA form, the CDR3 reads TGCGCCAGCAGCTTGATCGCCGAAGATACGCAGTATTTT. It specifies CASSLIAEDTQYF.